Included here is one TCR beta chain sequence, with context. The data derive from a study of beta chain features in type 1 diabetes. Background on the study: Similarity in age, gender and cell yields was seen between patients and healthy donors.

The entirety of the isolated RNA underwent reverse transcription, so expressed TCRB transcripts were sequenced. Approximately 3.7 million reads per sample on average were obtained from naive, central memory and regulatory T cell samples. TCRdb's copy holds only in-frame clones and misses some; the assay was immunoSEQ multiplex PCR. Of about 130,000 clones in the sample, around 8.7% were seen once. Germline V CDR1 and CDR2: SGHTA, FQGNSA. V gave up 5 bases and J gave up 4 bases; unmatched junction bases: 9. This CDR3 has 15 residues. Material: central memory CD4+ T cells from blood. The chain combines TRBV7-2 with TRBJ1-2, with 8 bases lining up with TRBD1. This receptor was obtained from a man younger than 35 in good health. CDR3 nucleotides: TGTGCCAGCAGCACCCAGACCGGGACAGGCTATGGCTACACCTTC. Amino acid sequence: CASSTQTGTGYGYTF.